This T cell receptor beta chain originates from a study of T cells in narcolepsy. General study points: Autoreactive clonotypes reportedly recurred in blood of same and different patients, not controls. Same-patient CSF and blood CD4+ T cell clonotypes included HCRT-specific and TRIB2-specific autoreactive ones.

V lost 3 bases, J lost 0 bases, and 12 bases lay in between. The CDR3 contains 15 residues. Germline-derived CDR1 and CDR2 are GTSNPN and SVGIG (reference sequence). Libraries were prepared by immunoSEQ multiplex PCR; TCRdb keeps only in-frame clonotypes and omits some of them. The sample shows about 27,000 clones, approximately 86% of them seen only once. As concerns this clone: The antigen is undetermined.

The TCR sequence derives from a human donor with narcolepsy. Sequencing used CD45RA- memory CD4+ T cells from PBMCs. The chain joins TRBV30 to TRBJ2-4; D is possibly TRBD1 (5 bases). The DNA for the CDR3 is TGTGCCTGGAGCGGTCGACAGCTAGCCAAAAACATTCAGTACTTC. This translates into CAWSGRQLAKNIQYF.